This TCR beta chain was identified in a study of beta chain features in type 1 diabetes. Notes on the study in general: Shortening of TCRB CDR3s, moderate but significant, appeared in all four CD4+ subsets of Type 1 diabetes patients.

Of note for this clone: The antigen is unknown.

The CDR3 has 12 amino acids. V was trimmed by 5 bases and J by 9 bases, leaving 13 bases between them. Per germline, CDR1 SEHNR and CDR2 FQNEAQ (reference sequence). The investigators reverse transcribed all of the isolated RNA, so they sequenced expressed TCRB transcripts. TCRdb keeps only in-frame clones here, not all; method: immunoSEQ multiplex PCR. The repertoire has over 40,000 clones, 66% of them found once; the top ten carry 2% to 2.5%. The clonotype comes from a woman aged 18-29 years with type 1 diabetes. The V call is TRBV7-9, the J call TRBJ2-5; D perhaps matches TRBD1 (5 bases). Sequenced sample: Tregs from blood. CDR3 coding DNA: TGTGCCAGCAGCCAGATCGACAGCCCCCAGTACTTC. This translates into CASSQIDSPQYF.